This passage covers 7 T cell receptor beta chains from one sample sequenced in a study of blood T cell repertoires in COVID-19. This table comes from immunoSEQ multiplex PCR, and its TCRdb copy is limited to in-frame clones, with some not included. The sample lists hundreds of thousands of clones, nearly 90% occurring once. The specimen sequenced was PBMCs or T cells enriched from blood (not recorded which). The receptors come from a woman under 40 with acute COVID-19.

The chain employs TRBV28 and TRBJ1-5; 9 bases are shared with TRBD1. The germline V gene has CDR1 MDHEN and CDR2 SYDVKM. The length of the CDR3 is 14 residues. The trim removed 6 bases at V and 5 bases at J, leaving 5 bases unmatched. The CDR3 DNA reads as TGTGCCAGCAGCCTCGACAGGGGGGATCAGCCCCAGCATTTT. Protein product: CASSLDRGDQPQHF.

Here the CDR3 reads CASSLGRDRATYEQYF. CDR3 coding DNA: TGCGCCAGCAGCTTGGGAAGAGACAGGGCCACCTACGAGCAGTACTTC. This chain links TRBV5-1 with TRBJ2-7; 7 nucleotides match TRBD1. J was trimmed by 2 bases and V by 0 bases; bases with no gene match: 8. The CDR3 has 16 amino acids. Germline V lookup: CDR1 SGHRS, CDR2 YFSETQ.

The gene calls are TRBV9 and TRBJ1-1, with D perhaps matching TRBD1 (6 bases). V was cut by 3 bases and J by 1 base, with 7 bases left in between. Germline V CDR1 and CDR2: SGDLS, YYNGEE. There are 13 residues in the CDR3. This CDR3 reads CASSGQANTEAFF. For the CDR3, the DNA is TGTGCCAGCAGCGGACAGGCGAACACTGAAGCTTTCTTT.

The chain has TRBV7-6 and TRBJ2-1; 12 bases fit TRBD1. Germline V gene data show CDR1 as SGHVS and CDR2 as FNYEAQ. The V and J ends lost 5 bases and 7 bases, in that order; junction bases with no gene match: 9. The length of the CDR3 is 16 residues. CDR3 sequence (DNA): TGTGCCAGCAGCCGCCGGGACAGGGGGCTGACGAATGAGCAGTTCTTC. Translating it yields CASSRRDRGLTNEQFF.

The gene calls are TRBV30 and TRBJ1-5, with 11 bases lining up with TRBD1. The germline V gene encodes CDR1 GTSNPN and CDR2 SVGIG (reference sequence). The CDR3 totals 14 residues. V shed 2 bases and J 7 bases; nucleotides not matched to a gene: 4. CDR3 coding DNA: TGTGCCTGGAGTAGGACAGGGGGCGGCCAGCCCCAGCATTTT. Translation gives CAWSRTGGGQPQHF.

The CDR3 sequence is CASSFRTGGFEQFF. CDR3 coding DNA: TGTGCCAGCAGTTTCCGGACAGGGGGTTTCGAGCAGTTCTTC. The V gene is TRBV28, the J gene TRBJ2-1, with TRBD1 matching 10 bases. V was pared by 3 bases and J by 10 bases, with 6 bases of the junction left unmatched. Germline CDR1 MDHEN, CDR2 SYDVKM. The CDR3 is 14 residues long.

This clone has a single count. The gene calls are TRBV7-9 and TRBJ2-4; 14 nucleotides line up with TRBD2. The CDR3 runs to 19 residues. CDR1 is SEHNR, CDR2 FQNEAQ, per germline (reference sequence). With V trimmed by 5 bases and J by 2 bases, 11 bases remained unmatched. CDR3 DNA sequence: TGTGCCAGCAGCCCAGAGACTAGCGGGGGGGCCGGGTCCAAAAACATTCAGTACTTC. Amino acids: CASSPETSGGAGSKNIQYF.